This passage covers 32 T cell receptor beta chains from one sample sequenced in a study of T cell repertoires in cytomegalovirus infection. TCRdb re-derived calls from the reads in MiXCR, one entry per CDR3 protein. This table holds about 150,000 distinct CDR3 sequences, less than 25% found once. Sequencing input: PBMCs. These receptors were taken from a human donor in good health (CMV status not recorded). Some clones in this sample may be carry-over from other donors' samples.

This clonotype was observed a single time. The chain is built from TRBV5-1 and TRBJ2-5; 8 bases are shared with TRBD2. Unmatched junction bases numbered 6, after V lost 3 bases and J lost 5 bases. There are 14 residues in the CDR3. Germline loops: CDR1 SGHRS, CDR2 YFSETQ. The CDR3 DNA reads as TGCGCCAGCAGCTCCGGGACTAGTATGGAGACCCAGTACTTC. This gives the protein CASSSGTSMETQYF.

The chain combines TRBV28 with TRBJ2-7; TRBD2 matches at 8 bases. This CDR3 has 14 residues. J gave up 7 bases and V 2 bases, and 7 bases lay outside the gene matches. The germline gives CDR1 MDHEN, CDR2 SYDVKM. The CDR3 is CASSLRAGVWEQYF. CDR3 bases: TGTGCCAGCAGTTTACGAGCGGGAGTATGGGAGCAGTACTTC.

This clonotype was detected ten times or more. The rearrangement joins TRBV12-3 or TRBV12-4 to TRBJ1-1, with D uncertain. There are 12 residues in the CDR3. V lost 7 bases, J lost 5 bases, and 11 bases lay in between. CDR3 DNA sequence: TGTGCCAGCAACAGAGGGCGGACTGAAGCTTTCTTT. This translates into CASNRGRTEAFF.

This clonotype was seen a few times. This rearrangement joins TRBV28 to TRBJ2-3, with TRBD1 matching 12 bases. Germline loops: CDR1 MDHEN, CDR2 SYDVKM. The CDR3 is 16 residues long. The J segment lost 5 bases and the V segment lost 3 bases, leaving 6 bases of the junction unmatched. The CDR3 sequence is CASSLGQGAQQDTQYF. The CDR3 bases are TGTGCCAGCAGTTTGGGACAGGGGGCGCAGCAAGATACGCAGTATTTT.

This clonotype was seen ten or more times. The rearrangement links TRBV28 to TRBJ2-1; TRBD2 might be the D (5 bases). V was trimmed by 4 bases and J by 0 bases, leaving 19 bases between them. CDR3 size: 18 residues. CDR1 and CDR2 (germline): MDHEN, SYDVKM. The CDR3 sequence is CASSSKARDYSSYNEQFF. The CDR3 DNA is TGTGCCAGCAGTTCCAAGGCCCGGGATTACAGCTCCTACAATGAGCAGTTCTTC.

The CDR3 loop reads CSAATGQNQETQYF. DNA of the CDR3: TGCAGTGCTGCGACCGGACAGAACCAAGAGACCCAGTACTTC. V and J are TRBV20-1 and TRBJ2-5; D is perhaps TRBD1 (6 bases). Trimming left V 5 bases short and J 0 bases short, with 13 bases between. Germline CDR1 DFQATT, CDR2 SNEGSKA (reference sequence). CDR3 length: 14 residues.

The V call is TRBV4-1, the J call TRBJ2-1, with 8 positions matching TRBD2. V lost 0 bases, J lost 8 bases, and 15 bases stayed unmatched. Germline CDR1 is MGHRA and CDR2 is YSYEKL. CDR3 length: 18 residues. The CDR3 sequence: CASSQEERASGLLYEQFF. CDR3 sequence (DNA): TGCGCCAGCAGCCAAGAGGAACGGGCTAGCGGGCTTCTCTATGAGCAGTTCTTC.

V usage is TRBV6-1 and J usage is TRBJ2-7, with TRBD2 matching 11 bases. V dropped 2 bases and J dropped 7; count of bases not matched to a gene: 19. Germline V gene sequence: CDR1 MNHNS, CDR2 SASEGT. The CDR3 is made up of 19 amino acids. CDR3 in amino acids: CASSESGGGVLAGVWEQYF. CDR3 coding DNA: TGTGCCAGCAGTGAAAGCGGTGGGGGGGTACTAGCGGGAGTTTGGGAGCAGTACTTC.

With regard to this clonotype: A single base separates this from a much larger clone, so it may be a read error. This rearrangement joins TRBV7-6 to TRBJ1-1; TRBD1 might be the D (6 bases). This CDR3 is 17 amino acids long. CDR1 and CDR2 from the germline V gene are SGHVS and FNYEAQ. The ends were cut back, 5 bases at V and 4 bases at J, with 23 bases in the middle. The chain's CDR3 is CASSRTGHGGGTTEAFF. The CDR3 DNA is TGTGCCAGCAGCCGAACGGGACACGGGGGAGGAACCACTGAAGCTTTCTTT. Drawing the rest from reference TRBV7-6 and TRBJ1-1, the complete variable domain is GAGVSQSPRYKVTKRGQDVALRCDPISGHVSLYWYRQALGQGPEFLTYFNYEAQQDKSGLPNDRFSAERPEGSISTLTIQRTEQRDSAMYRCASSRTGHGGGTTEAFFGQGTRLTVV.

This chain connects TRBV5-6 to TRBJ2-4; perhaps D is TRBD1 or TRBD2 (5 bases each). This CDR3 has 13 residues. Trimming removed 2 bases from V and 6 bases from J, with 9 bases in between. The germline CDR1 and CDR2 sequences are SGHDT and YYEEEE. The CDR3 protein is CASSFVGTNIQYF. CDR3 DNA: TGTGCCAGCAGCTTCGTCGGGACAAACATTCAGTACTTC.

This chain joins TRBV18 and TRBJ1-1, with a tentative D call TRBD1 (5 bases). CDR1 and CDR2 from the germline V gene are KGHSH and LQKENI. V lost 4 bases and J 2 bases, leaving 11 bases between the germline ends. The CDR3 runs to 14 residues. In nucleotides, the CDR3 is TGTGCCAGCTCACGTGCAGGGAGAAACACTGAAGCTTTCTTT. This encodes CASSRAGRNTEAFF.

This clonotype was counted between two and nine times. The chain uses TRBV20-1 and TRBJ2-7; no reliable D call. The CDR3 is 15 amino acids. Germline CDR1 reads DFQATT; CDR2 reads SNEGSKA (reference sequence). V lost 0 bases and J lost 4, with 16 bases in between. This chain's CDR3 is CSARDLFSRDYEQYF. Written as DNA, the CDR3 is TGCAGTGCTAGAGACCTATTTAGCCGCGATTACGAGCAGTACTTC.

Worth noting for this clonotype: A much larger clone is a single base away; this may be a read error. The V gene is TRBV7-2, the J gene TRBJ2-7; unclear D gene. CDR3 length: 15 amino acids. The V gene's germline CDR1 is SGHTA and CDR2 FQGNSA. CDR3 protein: CASSSSRANRYDQYF. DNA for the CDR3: TGTGCCAGCAGCTCGTCCCGGGCCAATCGCTACGATCAGTACTTC.

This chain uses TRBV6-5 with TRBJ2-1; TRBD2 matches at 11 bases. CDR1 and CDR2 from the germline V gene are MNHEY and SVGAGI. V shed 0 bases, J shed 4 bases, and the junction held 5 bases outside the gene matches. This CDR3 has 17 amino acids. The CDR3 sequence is CASSYSSGRAGYNEQFF. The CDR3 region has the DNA TGTGCCAGCAGTTACTCTAGCGGGAGGGCCGGTTACAATGAGCAGTTCTTC.

CDR3 in amino acids: CSARVAGGRTQYF. Written as DNA, the CDR3 is TGCAGTGCTAGAGTGGCGGGAGGGCGTACGCAGTATTTT. This chain connects TRBV20-1 to TRBJ2-3; TRBD2 aligns across 9 bases. From germline, CDR1 is DFQATT and CDR2 SNEGSKA (reference sequence). Trimming cost V 1 base and J 8 bases; bases outside gene matches: 4. The CDR3 length is 13 residues.

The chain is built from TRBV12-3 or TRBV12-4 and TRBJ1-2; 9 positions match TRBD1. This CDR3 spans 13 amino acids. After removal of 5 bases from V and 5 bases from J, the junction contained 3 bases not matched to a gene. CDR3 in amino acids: CASSPDRGYGYTF. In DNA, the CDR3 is TGTGCCAGCAGTCCAGACAGGGGGTATGGCTACACCTTC.

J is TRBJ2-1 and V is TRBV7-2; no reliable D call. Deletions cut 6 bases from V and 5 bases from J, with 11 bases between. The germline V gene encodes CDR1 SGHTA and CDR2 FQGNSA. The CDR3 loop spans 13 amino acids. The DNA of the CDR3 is TGTGCCAGCAGTTGGAGAGGAAACAATGAGCAGTTCTTC. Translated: CASSWRGNNEQFF.

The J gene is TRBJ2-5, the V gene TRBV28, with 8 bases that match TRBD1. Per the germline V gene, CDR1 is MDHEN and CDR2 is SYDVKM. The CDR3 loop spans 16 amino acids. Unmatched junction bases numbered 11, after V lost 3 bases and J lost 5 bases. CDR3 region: CASSLSTAGGWETQYF. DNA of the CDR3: TGTGCCAGCAGTTTGTCAACGGCAGGGGGCTGGGAGACCCAGTACTTC.

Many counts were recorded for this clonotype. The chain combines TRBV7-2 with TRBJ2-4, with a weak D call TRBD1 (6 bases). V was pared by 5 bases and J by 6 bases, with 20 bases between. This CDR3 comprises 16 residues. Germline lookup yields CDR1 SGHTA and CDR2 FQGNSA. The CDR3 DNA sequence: TGTGCCAGCAGCCAGACAGGCACTAGAGGGCGAAACATTCAGTACTTC. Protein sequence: CASSQTGTRGRNIQYF.

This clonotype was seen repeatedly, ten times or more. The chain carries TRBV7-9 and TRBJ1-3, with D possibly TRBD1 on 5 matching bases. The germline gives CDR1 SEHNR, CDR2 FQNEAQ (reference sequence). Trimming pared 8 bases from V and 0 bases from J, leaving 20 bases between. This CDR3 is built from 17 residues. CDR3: CASFNPGDRDSGNTIYF. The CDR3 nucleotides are TGTGCCAGCTTCAATCCGGGGGACCGCGACTCTGGAAACACCATATATTTT. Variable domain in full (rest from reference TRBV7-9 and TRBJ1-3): DTGVSQNPRHKITKRGQNVTFRCDPISEHNRLYWYRQTLGQGPEFLTYFQNEAQLEKSRLLSDRFSAERPKGSFSTLEIQRTEQGDSAMYLCASFNPGDRDSGNTIYFGEGSWLTVV.

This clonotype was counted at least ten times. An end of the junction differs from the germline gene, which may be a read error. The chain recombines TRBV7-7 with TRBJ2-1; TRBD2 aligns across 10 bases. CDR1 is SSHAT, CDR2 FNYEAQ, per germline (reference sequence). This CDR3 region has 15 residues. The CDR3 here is CASSSLAGVGNEQFF. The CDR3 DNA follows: TGTGCTAGCAGCTCCCTAGCGGGAGTGGGCAATGAGCAGTTCTTC.

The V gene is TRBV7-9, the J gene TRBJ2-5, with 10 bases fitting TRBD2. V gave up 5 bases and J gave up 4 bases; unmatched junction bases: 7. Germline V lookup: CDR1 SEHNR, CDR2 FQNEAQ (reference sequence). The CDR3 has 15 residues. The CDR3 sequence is CASSPVAGGSETQYF. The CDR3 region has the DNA TGTGCCAGCAGCCCGGTAGCGGGGGGTTCAGAGACCCAGTACTTC.

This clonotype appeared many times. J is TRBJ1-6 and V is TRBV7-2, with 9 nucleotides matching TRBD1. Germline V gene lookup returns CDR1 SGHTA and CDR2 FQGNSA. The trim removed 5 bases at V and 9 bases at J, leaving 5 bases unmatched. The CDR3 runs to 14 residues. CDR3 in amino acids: CASSNRDRASPLHF. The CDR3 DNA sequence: TGTGCCAGCAGCAACCGGGACAGGGCTTCACCCCTCCACTTT.

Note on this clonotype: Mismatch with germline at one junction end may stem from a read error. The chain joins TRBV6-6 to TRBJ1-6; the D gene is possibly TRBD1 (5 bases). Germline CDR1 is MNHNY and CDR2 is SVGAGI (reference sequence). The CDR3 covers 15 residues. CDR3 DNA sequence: TGTGCCAGCAGTCCGCGGGGGGGACGGGATTCAACCCTCCACTTT. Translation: CASSPRGGRDSTLHF.

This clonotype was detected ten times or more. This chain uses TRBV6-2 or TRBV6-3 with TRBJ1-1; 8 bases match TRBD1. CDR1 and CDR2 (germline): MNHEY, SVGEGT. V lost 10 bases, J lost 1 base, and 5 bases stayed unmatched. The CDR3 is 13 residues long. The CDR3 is CATRDRQNTEAFF. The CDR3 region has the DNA TGTGCCACTCGGGACAGGCAGAACACTGAAGCTTTCTTT.

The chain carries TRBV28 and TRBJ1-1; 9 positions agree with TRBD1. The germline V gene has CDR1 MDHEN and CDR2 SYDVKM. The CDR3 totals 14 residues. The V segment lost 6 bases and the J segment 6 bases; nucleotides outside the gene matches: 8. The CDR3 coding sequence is TGTGCCAGCAGCCTGACAGGGGGTGGATCTGAAGCTTTCTTT. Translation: CASSLTGGGSEAFF.

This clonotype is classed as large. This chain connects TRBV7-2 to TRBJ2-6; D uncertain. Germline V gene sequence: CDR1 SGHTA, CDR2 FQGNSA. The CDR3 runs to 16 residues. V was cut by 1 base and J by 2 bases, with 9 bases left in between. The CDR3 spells CASSLVSGPGANVLTF. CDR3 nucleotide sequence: TGTGCCAGCAGCTTAGTTTCCGGTCCTGGGGCCAACGTCCTGACTTTC.

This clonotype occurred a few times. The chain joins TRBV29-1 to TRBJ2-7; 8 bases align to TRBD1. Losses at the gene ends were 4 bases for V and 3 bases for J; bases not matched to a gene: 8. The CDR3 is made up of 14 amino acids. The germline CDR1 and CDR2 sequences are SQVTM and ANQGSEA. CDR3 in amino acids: CSVVTGAVIYEQYF. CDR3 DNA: TGCAGCGTTGTGACAGGGGCCGTTATCTACGAGCAGTACTTC.

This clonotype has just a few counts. In DNA form, the CDR3 reads TGTGCCAGCAGCTTCTGGGATCCGGGAGAGACCCAGTACTTC. This codes for CASSFWDPGETQYF. V usage is TRBV7-6 and J usage is TRBJ2-5; D not certain. Germline V gene sequence: CDR1 SGHVS, CDR2 FNYEAQ. The CDR3 runs to 14 residues. V gave up 3 bases and J gave up 4 bases, with 12 bases separating them.

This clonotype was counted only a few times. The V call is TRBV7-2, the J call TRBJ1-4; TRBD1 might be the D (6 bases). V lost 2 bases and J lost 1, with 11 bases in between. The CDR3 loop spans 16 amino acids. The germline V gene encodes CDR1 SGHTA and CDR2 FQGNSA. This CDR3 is CASSLTGTLTNEKLFF. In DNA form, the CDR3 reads TGTGCCAGCAGCTTAACAGGGACGTTAACTAATGAAAAACTGTTTTTT. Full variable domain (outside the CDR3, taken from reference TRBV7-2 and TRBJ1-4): GAGVSQSPSNKVTEKGKDVELRCDPISGHTALYWYRQSLGQGLEFLIYFQGNSAPDKSGLPSDRFSAERTGGSVSTLTIQRTQQEDSAVYLCASSLTGTLTNEKLFFGSGTQLSVL.

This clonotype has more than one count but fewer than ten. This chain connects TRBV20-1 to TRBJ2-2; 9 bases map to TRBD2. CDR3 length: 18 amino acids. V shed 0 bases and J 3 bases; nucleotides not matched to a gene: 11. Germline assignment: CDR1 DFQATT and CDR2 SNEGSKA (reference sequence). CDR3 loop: CSARDLIAGEHYTGELFF. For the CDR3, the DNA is TGCAGTGCTAGAGATTTAATAGCGGGAGAACATTACACCGGGGAGCTGTTTTTT.

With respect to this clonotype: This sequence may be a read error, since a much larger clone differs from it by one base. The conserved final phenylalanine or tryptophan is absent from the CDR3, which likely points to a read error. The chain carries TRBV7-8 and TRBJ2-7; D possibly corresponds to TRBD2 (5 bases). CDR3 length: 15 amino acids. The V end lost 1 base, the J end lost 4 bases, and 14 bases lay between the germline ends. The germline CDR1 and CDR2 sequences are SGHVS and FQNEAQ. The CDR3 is CASSLGGRTLYEQYY. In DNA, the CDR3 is TGTGCCAGCAGCTTAGGTGGGAGAACCCTATACGAGCAGTACTAC.